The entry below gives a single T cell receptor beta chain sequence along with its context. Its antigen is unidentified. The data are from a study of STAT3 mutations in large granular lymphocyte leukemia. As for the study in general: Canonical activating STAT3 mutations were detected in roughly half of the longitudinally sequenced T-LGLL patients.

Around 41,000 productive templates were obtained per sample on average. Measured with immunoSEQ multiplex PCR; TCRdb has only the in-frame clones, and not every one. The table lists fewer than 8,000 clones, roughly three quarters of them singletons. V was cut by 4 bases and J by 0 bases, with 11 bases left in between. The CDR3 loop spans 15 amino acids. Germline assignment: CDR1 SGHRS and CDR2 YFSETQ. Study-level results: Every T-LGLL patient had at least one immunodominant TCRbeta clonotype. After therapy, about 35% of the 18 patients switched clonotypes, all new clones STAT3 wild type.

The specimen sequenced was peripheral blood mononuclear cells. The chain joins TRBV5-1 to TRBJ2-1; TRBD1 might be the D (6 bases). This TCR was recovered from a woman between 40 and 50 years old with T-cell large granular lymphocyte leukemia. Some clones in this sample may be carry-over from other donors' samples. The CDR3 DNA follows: TGCGCCAGCAGCGCCCTACAGGGCTCCTACAATGAGCAGTTCTTC. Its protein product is CASSALQGSYNEQFF.